The 6 T cell receptor beta chains reported below all come from one sample, sequenced in a study of cytomegalovirus exposure and HLA in healthy donors. The study ran its PCR with 60 Vbeta and 13 Jbeta primers. Clones were read by immunoSEQ multiplex PCR, and TCRdb kept only the in-frame ones, dropping some. The sample carries approximately 220,000 clones, about 80% recorded once. Sequenced material: PBMCs. The receptors shown here come from a man between 40 and 49 years old in good health and CMV-seronegative.

This chain links TRBV19 with TRBJ1-5; D is undetermined. Germline V gives CDR1 LNHDA, CDR2 SQIVND (reference sequence). The CDR3 consists of 13 residues. Deletions cut 4 bases from V and 9 bases from J, with 13 bases between. In DNA, the CDR3 is TGTGCCAGTAGTACACTTCCTGAGTTGCCCCAGCATTTT. Its translation is CASSTLPELPQHF.

The rearrangement links TRBV2 to TRBJ2-1; no definite D call. The CDR3 sequence is 13 residues long. In germline, CDR1 is SNHLY, CDR2 FYNNEI. Trimming pared 7 bases from V and 0 bases from J, leaving 7 bases between. CDR3 in amino acids: CASTVYSYNEQFF. In DNA form, the CDR3 reads TGTGCCAGCACGGTGTACTCCTACAATGAGCAGTTCTTC.

This chain uses TRBV11-1 with TRBJ2-7; D is possibly TRBD2 (6 bases). Trimming took 4 bases from V and 0 from J, leaving 13 bases between them. The CDR3 length is 15 residues. Germline assignment: CDR1 SGHAT and CDR2 FQDESV (reference sequence). For the CDR3, the DNA is TGTGCCAGCAGCTCGACCGACGGGAGCTCCTACGAGCAGTACTTC. It yields the protein CASSSTDGSSYEQYF.

A few counts support this clone. CDR3 loop: CASSQDKRSGTRGREAFF. In DNA form, the CDR3 reads TGCGCCAGCAGCCAAGATAAGCGCTCCGGGACAAGGGGAAGGGAAGCTTTCTTT. The chain recombines TRBV4-3 with TRBJ1-1; weak D call: TRBD1 (6 bases). V lost 0 bases to trimming and J lost 8 bases, with 25 bases between them. Germline V gene data show CDR1 as LGHNA and CDR2 as YSLEER. The CDR3 length is 18 residues.

This clone has only a few counts. The V gene is TRBV18, the J gene TRBJ2-1; 15 bases map to TRBD2. Germline V lookup: CDR1 KGHSH, CDR2 LQKENI. The CDR3 length is 20 residues. The ends lost 4 bases at V and 7 bases at J; junction bases unmatched: 17. CDR3 nucleotide sequence: TGTGCCAGCTCACTCTATGAGGCGAAAATTGGACTAGCGGGAGGGAATGAGCAGTTCTTC. Protein: CASSLYEAKIGLAGGNEQFF.

This chain connects TRBV27 to TRBJ2-5; TRBD1 matches 9 bases. The CDR3 has 15 amino acids. V lost 6 bases and J lost 7; bases outside the gene matches: 12. Germline V gene sequence: CDR1 MNHEY, CDR2 SMNVEV (reference sequence). CDR3 DNA sequence: TGTGCCAGCAGCGAAACCGGGACAGGGTTGGGGACCCAGTACTTC. This gives the protein CASSETGTGLGTQYF.